Following are 19 T cell receptor beta chains from one sample sequenced in a study of blood T cell repertoires in COVID-19. Only in-frame clones appear in the TCRdb table, and some are missing; sequencing was by immunoSEQ multiplex PCR. The sample has around 200,000 clones, about 82% seen once. The sample consisted of PBMCs or T cells enriched from blood (not recorded which). Every receptor here comes from a man between 35 and 55 years old with acute COVID-19.

J is TRBJ1-3 and V is TRBV19, with D possibly matching TRBD1 (6 bases). In germline, CDR1 is LNHDA, CDR2 SQIVND (reference sequence). The CDR3 has 16 residues. V was trimmed by 3 bases and J by 0 bases, leaving 12 bases between them. The CDR3, as DNA: TGTGCCAGTAGTATGGACAGTCGTATCTCTGGAAACACCATATATTTT. Its translation is CASSMDSRISGNTIYF.

The chain is built from TRBV7-8 and TRBJ1-6; D possibly corresponds to TRBD1 (5 bases). The CDR3 spans 14 residues. V lost 5 bases and J 9 bases, leaving 14 bases between the germline ends. Germline CDR1 SGHVS, CDR2 FQNEAQ. This CDR3 reads CASSPGGEGSPLHF. As DNA, the CDR3 is TGTGCCAGCAGCCCAGGAGGGGAAGGTTCACCCCTCCACTTT.

The chain combines TRBV11-3 with TRBJ2-2; D is possibly TRBD2 (8 bases). Trimming cost V 5 bases and J 5 bases, with 18 bases left between them. Germline V gives CDR1 SGHNT, CDR2 YENEEA. This CDR3 comprises 16 residues. CDR3 DNA sequence: TGTGCCAGCAGCCCCCGGGAGGGGGCTGGAACCGGGGAGCTGTTTTTT. This sequence encodes CASSPREGAGTGELFF.

The J gene is TRBJ1-1, the V gene TRBV9, with D uncertain. Germline values: CDR1 SGDLS, CDR2 YYNGEE. The V end was cut by 3 bases, the J end by 4 bases, with 16 bases between. This CDR3 is built from 15 residues. The CDR3 reads CASSALPREATEAFF. The CDR3 DNA reads TGTGCCAGCAGCGCCCTACCCCGGGAGGCCACTGAAGCTTTCTTT.

V usage is TRBV28 and J usage is TRBJ1-2, with TRBD1 as a possible D gene (5 bases). Trimming took 8 bases from V and 4 from J, leaving 20 bases between them. This CDR3 comprises 15 residues. CDR1 and CDR2 from the germline V gene are MDHEN and SYDVKM. CDR3 loop: CASGPSVTEIYGYTF. The CDR3 nucleotides are TGTGCCAGCGGTCCCAGCGTGACAGAGATCTATGGCTACACCTTC.

The CDR3 sequence: CASSFEGTSNTEAFF. The DNA for the CDR3 is TGTGCCAGCAGCTTTGAAGGGACATCGAACACTGAAGCTTTCTTT. V usage is TRBV5-8 and J usage is TRBJ1-1; D is possibly TRBD1 (6 bases). CDR3 length equals 15 residues. V was pared by 2 bases and J by 1 base, with 12 bases between. In germline, CDR1 is SGHTS, CDR2 YDEGEE.

This clone was detected a few times. The chain joins TRBV19 to TRBJ2-7; 7 positions match TRBD2. The CDR3 consists of 13 residues. V trimming: 5 bases; J trimming: 3 bases; junction bases outside the gene matches: 4. Germline CDR1 LNHDA, CDR2 SQIVND (reference sequence). The CDR3 here is CASSPRDYYEQYF. The CDR3, as DNA: TGTGCCAGTAGTCCAAGGGACTACTACGAGCAGTACTTC.

The chain joins TRBV28 to TRBJ1-1; tentative D call: TRBD1 (5 bases). This CDR3 has 12 amino acids. The germline V and J ends were trimmed by 5 bases and 8 bases, with 12 bases remaining between them. Germline V gene sequence: CDR1 MDHEN, CDR2 SYDVKM. CDR3 in DNA: TGTGCCAGCAGTCTGGGGCGAGACGAAGCTTTCTTT. Its protein product is CASSLGRDEAFF.

This clone appeared a single time. The rearrangement joins TRBV28 to TRBJ2-3, with D possibly being TRBD1 (6 bases). The CDR3 is 14 amino acids. V lost 7 bases and J lost 0, with 11 bases in between. In germline, CDR1 is MDHEN, CDR2 SYDVKM. The CDR3 is CASTDRPSTDTQYF. CDR3 nucleotide sequence: TGTGCCAGCACCGACAGGCCCAGCACAGATACGCAGTATTTT.

The rearrangement links TRBV6-2 or TRBV6-3 to TRBJ2-5, with 9 bases that match TRBD2. Germline loops: CDR1 MNHEY, CDR2 SVGEGT. This CDR3 is 15 amino acids long. Trimming at V came to 5 bases and at J to 5 bases, leaving 9 bases not matched to a gene. The CDR3 nucleotides read TGTGCCAGCAGTCTCTTTAGCGGGAGTGGTGAGACCCAGTACTTC. Its protein product is CASSLFSGSGETQYF.

The genes are TRBV11-3 and TRBJ2-7; possibly TRBD2 for D (5 bases). Germline-derived CDR1 and CDR2 are SGHNT and YENEEA. The CDR3 sequence is 13 residues long. Deletions cut 4 bases from V and 7 bases from J, with 14 bases between. The chain's CDR3 is CASSSDGPGEQYF. In nucleotides, the CDR3 is TGTGCCAGCAGCTCGGACGGCCCGGGGGAGCAGTACTTC.

This chain uses TRBV14 with TRBJ2-1, with unresolved D. Germline assignment: CDR1 SGHDN and CDR2 FVKESK. Trimming removed 1 base at V and 4 bases at J, with 14 bases between. The CDR3 is 16 residues long. CDR3 sequence: CASSQVPRTPYNEQFF. CDR3 coding DNA: TGTGCCAGCAGCCAAGTCCCGAGAACCCCATACAATGAGCAGTTCTTC. Together with reference TRBV14 and TRBJ2-1, the CDR3 gives the full variable domain: EAGVTQFPSHSVIEKGQTVTLRCDPISGHDNLYWYRRVMGKEIKFLLHFVKESKQDESGMPNNRFLAERTGGTYSTLKVQPAELEDSGVYFCASSQVPRTPYNEQFFGPGTRLTVL.

The chain links TRBV2 to TRBJ1-5, with unresolved D. The CDR3 is 11 amino acids. From germline, CDR1 is SNHLY and CDR2 FYNNEI. V lost 3 bases and J 7 bases, leaving 4 bases between the germline ends. CDR3 amino acids: CASSERQPQHF. Written as DNA, the CDR3 is TGTGCCAGCAGTGAGAGACAGCCCCAGCATTTT. Looking up the rest from reference TRBV2 and TRBJ1-5 gives the full variable domain: EPEVTQTPSHQVTQMGQEVILRCVPISNHLYFYWYRQILGQKVEFLVSFYNNEISEKSEIFDDQFSVERPDGSNFTLKIRSTKLEDSAMYFCASSERQPQHFGDGTRLSIL.

The CDR3 loop reads CASSLAAGGAVGELFF. CDR3 bases: TGTGCCAGCAGCTTAGCGGCGGGGGGCGCGGTCGGGGAGCTGTTTTTT. The chain links TRBV7-8 to TRBJ2-2; 8 bases are a match to TRBD2. J was trimmed by 7 bases and V by 0 bases; bases with no gene match: 7. In germline, CDR1 is SGHVS, CDR2 FQNEAQ. This CDR3 has 16 amino acids.

The chain couples TRBV10-3 to TRBJ2-1; D may be TRBD2 (5 bases). CDR3 size: 15 residues. The germline CDR1 and CDR2 sequences are ENHRY and SYGVKD. The V end lost 3 bases, the J end lost 2 bases, and 11 bases lay between the germline ends. The CDR3 DNA reads TGTGCCATCAGTGACAGCGGTGCTACCTACAATGAGCAGTTCTTC. Amino acid sequence: CAISDSGATYNEQFF.

V usage is TRBV6-2 or TRBV6-3 and J usage is TRBJ2-1; possible D gene TRBD1, 6 bases. Per germline, CDR1 MNHEY and CDR2 SVGEGT. The CDR3 totals 13 residues. V lost 6 bases and J 4 bases, leaving 10 bases between the germline ends. The CDR3 DNA sequence: TGTGCCAGCAGCCGGACAGAATACAATGAGCAGTTCTTC. Translating it yields CASSRTEYNEQFF.

J is TRBJ1-1 and V is TRBV13; 9 positions match TRBD1. V shed 3 bases and J 7 bases; nucleotides not matched to a gene: 6. This CDR3 has 14 amino acids. Germline assignment: CDR1 PRHDT and CDR2 FYEKMQ (reference sequence). CDR3 sequence: CASSLTGGKIEAFF. CDR3 nucleotide sequence: TGTGCCAGCAGCTTGACAGGGGGAAAAATTGAAGCTTTCTTT.

The rearrangement joins TRBV19 to TRBJ1-1; D is unresolved. Germline CDR1 is LNHDA and CDR2 is SQIVND (reference sequence). CDR3 size: 12 residues. Between the trimmed V and J ends, which lost 3 bases and 9 bases, there was a span of 11 bases. CDR3: CASSIEGPKAFF. DNA of the CDR3: TGTGCCAGTAGTATTGAGGGCCCCAAAGCTTTCTTT.

This rearrangement joins TRBV7-2 to TRBJ2-3; 9 bases match TRBD2. J lost 11 bases, V lost 1 base, and 13 bases had no gene match. The CDR3 totals 16 residues. Germline V gene lookup returns CDR1 SGHTA and CDR2 FQGNSA. Here the CDR3 DNA reads TGTGCCAGCAGCTTAGACCACCGGACTAGCGAATATGAGCAGTATTTT. It encodes CASSLDHRTSEYEQYF.